The clone carrying this TCR beta chain was seen ten or more times. This CDR3 comprises 15 residues. V trimming: 3 bases; J trimming: 3 bases; junction bases outside the gene matches: 8. In germline, CDR1 is MDHEN, CDR2 SYDVKM. The data are from a study of T cells in Graves' hyperthyroidism and ophthalmopathy. Regions amplified from RNA transcripts were the TCR beta CDR3 regions. The HTBI primer set drove a first-round RT-PCR of the TCR CDR3. In TCRdb, the multiplex PCR reads were re-called with MiXCR into one record per CDR3 protein. The sample includes around 610,000 distinct CDR3 sequences, under 15% of them seen just once.

This clonotype originated in a woman in her 40s with Graves' ophthalmopathy. Input material: blood. This chain connects TRBV28 to TRBJ2-7, with 7 bases aligning to TRBD2. The DNA for the CDR3 is TGTGCCAGCAGTTTTAGCGGGCTAGGAGGCTACGAGCAGTACTTC. Its protein is CASSFSGLGGYEQYF.